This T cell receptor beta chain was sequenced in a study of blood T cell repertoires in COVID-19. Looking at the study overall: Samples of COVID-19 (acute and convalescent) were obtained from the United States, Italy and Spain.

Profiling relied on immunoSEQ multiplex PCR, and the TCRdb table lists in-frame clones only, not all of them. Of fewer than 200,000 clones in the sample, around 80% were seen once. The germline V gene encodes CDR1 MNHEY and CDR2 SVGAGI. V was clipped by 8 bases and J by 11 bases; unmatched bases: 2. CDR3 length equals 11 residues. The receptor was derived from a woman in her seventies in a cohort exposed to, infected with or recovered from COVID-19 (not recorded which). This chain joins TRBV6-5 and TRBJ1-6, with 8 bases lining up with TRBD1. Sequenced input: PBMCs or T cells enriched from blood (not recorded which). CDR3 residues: CASRQGTPLHF. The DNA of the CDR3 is TGTGCCAGCCGACAGGGGACACCCCTCCACTTT.